This record concerns one TCR beta chain sequence. In the authors' methods: Estimation of nucleated cell counts relied on the amplification of reference gene primers. This table comes from immunoSEQ multiplex PCR, and its TCRdb copy is limited to in-frame clones, with some not included. V, J and clone size were drawn from that table, and D and trimming were deduced from the DNA. The table includes tens of thousands of clones, over 60% detected once. These data are taken from a study of blood T cell repertoires in COVID-19. Across the whole study: Whether acute or convalescent, the COVID-19 samples came from the United States, Italy and Spain.

The CDR3 loop spans 14 amino acids. V was pared by 1 base and J by 8 bases, with 3 bases of the junction left unmatched. Germline assignment: CDR1 LGHDT and CDR2 YNNKEL (reference sequence). This receptor was taken from a man in his thirties or forties with COVID-19, enrolled during active disease. The sequenced material came from peripheral blood. The chain combines TRBV3-1 (or the pseudogene TRBV3-2) with TRBJ2-2, with 8 nucleotides matching TRBD1. For the CDR3, the DNA is TGTGCCAGCAGCCAAGCAGGGGGCGTGGGGGAGCTGTTTTTT. Amino acids: CASSQAGGVGELFF.